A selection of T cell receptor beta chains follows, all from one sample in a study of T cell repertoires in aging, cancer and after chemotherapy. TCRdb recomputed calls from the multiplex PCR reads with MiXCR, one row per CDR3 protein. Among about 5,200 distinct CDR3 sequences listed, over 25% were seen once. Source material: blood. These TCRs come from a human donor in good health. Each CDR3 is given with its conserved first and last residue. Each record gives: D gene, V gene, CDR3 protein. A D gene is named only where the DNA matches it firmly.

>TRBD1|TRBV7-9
CASSFRQGADTGELFF
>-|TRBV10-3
CAISGTATSSGNTIYF
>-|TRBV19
CASSKRPGNEKLFF
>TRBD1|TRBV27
CASSSLGGTGINEKLFF
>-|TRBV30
CAWSVFPWGTDTQYF
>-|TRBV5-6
CASSLGPHRPNYGYTF
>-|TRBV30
CAWSSQRYSNQPQHF
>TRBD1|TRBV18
CASSPETGLYSPLHF
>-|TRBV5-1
CASSPLATYGYTF
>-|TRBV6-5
CASSTRGRPNYGYTF
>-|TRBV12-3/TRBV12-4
CASSPSWNTGELFF
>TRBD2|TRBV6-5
CASRNFSGGAGETQYF
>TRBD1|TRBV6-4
CASSARRQGVLYEQYF
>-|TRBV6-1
CASSDTLGGWASNEKLFF
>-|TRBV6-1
CVSSSGNEAFF
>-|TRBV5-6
CASSQKRGARRAGELFF
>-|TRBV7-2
CARGSGAPGTQYF
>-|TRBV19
CASSIGDSPLHF
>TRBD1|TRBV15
CATSRGTAYSGANVLTF
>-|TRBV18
CASSPMGSSYNEQFF
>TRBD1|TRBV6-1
CATLVGTGVIYGYTF
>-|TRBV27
CASSSPGDFTEAFF
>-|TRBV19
CASSIATTRVSGANVLTF
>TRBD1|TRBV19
CASSVGQGASLGKLFF
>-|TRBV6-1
CASSDQTERDTEAFF
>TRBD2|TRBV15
CATSRDRTSVETQYF
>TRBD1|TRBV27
CASGEGTGGNQPQHF
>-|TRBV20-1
CSARRTVNTEAFF
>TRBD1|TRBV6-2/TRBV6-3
CASTQTGGFGNEQFF
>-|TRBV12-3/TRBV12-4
CASTQAGYGYYGYTF
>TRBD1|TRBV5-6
CASSSGQGDHYGYTF
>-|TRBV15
CATSNDPENEQFF
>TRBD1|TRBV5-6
CASSLATGGETQYF
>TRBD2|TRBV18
CASSQTRTSGSGETQYF
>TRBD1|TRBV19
CASRGGQGASALPSTYEQYF
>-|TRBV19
CASSSPGTPYEQYF
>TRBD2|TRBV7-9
CASSLGSGSVNEQYF
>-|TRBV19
CASSIASGRPGELFF
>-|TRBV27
CASSLSDNLGPTYGYTF
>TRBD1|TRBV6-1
CATTPQGLVYGYTF
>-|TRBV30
CAWSVEGPGYTF
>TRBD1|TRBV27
CASSRDRVSYEQYF
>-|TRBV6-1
CASSESENYGYTF
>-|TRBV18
CASSPPAGTEAFF
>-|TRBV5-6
CASRRSAHEQFF
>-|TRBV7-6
CASAEGEKLFF
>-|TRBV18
CASSPPRGTPGAEAFF